Below, one T cell receptor beta chain is given with its context. Its antigen is currently unknown. Per the germline V gene, CDR1 is SNHLY and CDR2 is FYNNEI. Trimming removed 5 bases from V and 4 bases from J; junction bases left unmatched: 3. CDR3 length: 15 amino acids. The assay was immunoSEQ multiplex PCR, and TCRdb's table has in-frame clones only and misses some. The sample lists some 130,000 clones, over 65% seen once, with over 4% in the top ten. This specimen comes from a study of T cell responses to AZD1222 COVID-19 vaccine. Findings of the study overall: It was only after the peak T cell response that any repertoires were sampled.

V usage is TRBV2 and J usage is TRBJ2-1; 12 nucleotides align to TRBD2. This specimen was peripheral blood, taken on day 0 of AZD1222 vaccination. This receptor was taken from an adult in good health. The CDR3 bases are TGTGCCAGCAGTCCTAGCGGGGGGGCATACAATGAGCAGTTCTTC. Its protein product is CASSPSGGAYNEQFF. The complete variable domain, with remaining parts taken from reference TRBV2 and TRBJ2-1, reads EPEVTQTPSHQVTQMGQEVILRCVPISNHLYFYWYRQILGQKVEFLVSFYNNEISEKSEIFDDQFSVERPDGSNFTLKIRSTKLEDSAMYFCASSPSGGAYNEQFFGPGTRLTVL.